A selection of T cell receptor beta chains follows, all from one sample in a study of T cells in localized non-small cell lung cancer. Libraries were prepared by immunoSEQ multiplex PCR; TCRdb keeps only in-frame clonotypes and omits some of them. The data contain about 60,000 clones, under 90% of them singletons. Material: peripheral blood, obtained before any cancer treatment. The receptors derive from a woman between 35 and 70 years old with stage I lung adenocarcinoma. The CDR3 runs from the conserved cysteine through the conserved F or W. A D gene is named only where the DNA matches it firmly. The size field is filled for only some rows; it gives once, few, many or a size class.

NA | NA | TRBJ2-7 | TRBV28 | CASSLLGQWSEQYF | TGTGCCAGCAGTTTATTAGGACAGTGGTCCGAGCAGTACTTC
NA | NA | TRBJ1-1 | TRBV27 | CASSLEALNTEAFF | TGTGCCAGCAGTTTAGAAGCGTTGAACACTGAAGCTTTCTTT
TRBD1 | NA | TRBJ2-7 | TRBV2 | CASSVGTVAEQYF | TGTGCCAGCAGTGTCGGGACAGTGGCCGAGCAGTACTTC
NA | NA | TRBJ1-4 | TRBV11-2 | CASSLGTGGLKLFF | TGTGCCAGCAGCTTAGGTACAGGAGGACTAAAACTGTTTTTT
TRBD2 | NA | TRBJ2-2 | TRBV7-3 | CASSLSPRGELGELFF | TGTGCCAGCAGCTTAAGCCCACGGGGGGAACTTGGGGAGCTGTTTTTT
NA | few | TRBJ1-1 | TRBV5-4 | CASSLDTGNTEAFF | TGTGCCAGCAGCTTGGACACGGGGAACACTGAAGCTTTCTTT
TRBD1 | NA | TRBJ2-3 | TRBV9 | CASNLPGQGKDTQYF | TGTGCCAGCAACCTACCGGGACAGGGCAAAGATACGCAGTATTTT
NA | NA | TRBJ2-2 | TRBV7-2 | CASSSPRNRATGELFF | TGTGCCAGCAGCTCCCCCCGCAACAGGGCCACCGGGGAGCTGTTTTTT
NA | NA | TRBJ2-4 | TRBV2 | CASSGDAGAILAKNIQYF | TGTGCCAGCAGTGGCGACGCGGGTGCGATCTTAGCCAAAAACATTCAGTACTTC
NA | NA | TRBJ2-5 | TRBV7-9 | CASSLGMGAGTQYF | TGTGCCAGCAGCTTAGGGATGGGGGCTGGGACCCAGTACTTC
TRBD1 | NA | TRBJ1-3 | TRBV7-9 | CASSYAQTGAGNTIYF | TGTGCCAGCAGTTACGCTCAAACAGGGGCTGGAAACACCATATATTTT
NA | NA | TRBJ2-2 | TRBV29-1 | CSVEGADYTGELFF | TGCAGCGTTGAAGGGGCAGACTACACCGGGGAGCTGTTTTTT
TRBD1 | NA | TRBJ1-2 | TRBV7-9 | CASIRGTDYGYTF | TGTGCCAGCATCCGCGGGACAGACTATGGCTACACCTTC
NA | NA | TRBJ1-5 | TRBV30 | CAWSVRVGGNQPQHF | TGTGCCTGGAGTGTAAGGGTCGGGGGAAACCAGCCCCAGCATTTT
NA | NA | TRBJ1-2 | TRBV5-6 | CASSPPGSNYGYTF | TGTGCCAGCAGCCCACCGGGAAGCAACTATGGCTACACCTTC
TRBD1 | NA | TRBJ1-2 | TRBV7-8 | CASSLAAVLDLTGGYGYTF | TGTGCCAGCAGCTTAGCAGCGGTTTTAGATTTAACAGGGGGATATGGCTACACCTTC
NA | NA | TRBJ2-7 | TRBV30 | CAWNRFVGGEQYF | TGTGCCTGGAACCGGTTCGTGGGGGGCGAGCAGTACTTC
NA | NA | TRBJ1-2 | TRBV10-3 | CATRHDGNQGVGYTF | TGTGCCACCCGACATGATGGGAACCAAGGGGTTGGCTACACCTTC
TRBD2 | NA | TRBJ2-3 | TRBV5-8 | CASSLAGGGDTQYF | TGTGCCAGCAGTTTAGCGGGAGGGGGAGATACGCAGTATTTT
TRBD1 | NA | TRBJ2-2 | TRBV18 | CASSLSGTANTGELFF | TGTGCCAGCTCTCTCTCCGGGACAGCGAACACCGGGGAGCTGTTTTTT
NA | NA | TRBJ1-1 | TRBV9 | CASSVGENTEAFF | TGTGCCAGCAGCGTAGGGGAGAACACTGAAGCTTTCTTT
TRBD2 | NA | TRBJ2-1 | TRBV6-5 | CASSKTSGSYNEQFF | TGTGCCAGCAGTAAGACTAGCGGGTCGTACAATGAGCAGTTCTTC